The subject of this entry is one TCR beta chain. Germline CDR1 MNHEY, CDR2 SVGAGI. V was pared by 7 bases and J by 3 bases, with 16 bases between. The CDR3 loop spans 14 amino acids. TCRdb keeps only in-frame clones here, not all; method: immunoSEQ multiplex PCR. Of just under 70,000 clones in the sample, under 95% were seen once. The data derive from a study of T cell changes during pregnancy in multiple sclerosis. The chain couples TRBV6-5 to TRBJ2-7; D possibly corresponds to TRBD2 (5 bases). The clonotype originates from a female donor with multiple sclerosis, enrolled in a pregnancy study. Sequencing used peripheral blood, obtained in the second trimester of pregnancy. CDR3 DNA sequence: TGTGCCAGCAATCCGGGAAGAACCCACTACGAGCAGTACTTC. It encodes CASNPGRTHYEQYF.